This T cell receptor (beta chain) was found in a study of identifying expanded T cells in peripheral blood. No infections or other immune events were documented during collection. Concerning this clone: What it recognizes is unknown.

The method was immunoSEQ multiplex PCR; TCRdb's version includes in-frame clones alone and lacks a portion of them. The sample has around 95,000 clones; 75% to 90% are singletons. With 6 bases removed from V and 4 bases from J, the gap between germline ends came to 13 bases. CDR1 and CDR2 (germline): SQVTM, ANQGSEA. The CDR3 has 13 residues. Study-level points and caveats: About 1.2 clones differed between technical replicates, versus about 15 and 19 over time. Variance in clone template counts between roughly two-week samples significantly increased with total template count across all healthy donors.

Sequenced input: blood. This TCR came from a person aged 18 to 69 in good health. The rearrangement links TRBV29-1 to TRBJ1-5, with D possibly TRBD1 on 5 matching bases. CDR3 sequence reads: CSVAKGRNQPQHF. The CDR3 DNA follows: TGCAGCGTCGCTAAGGGGCGGAATCAGCCCCAGCATTTT.